The text below deals with one T cell receptor (beta chain). The sample is drawn from a study of blood T cell repertoires in COVID-19. At the level of the study: From the United States, Italy and Spain came samples of acute and convalescent COVID-19. Nucleic acid was either cDNA or gDNA, and it came from T cells, B-cell-depleted T cells, or PBMCs.

The repertoire was sequenced with immunoSEQ multiplex PCR; TCRdb's copy has only in-frame clones and lacks some. In the table there are about 58,000 clones, over 65% of which are singletons. This CDR3 comprises 17 residues. Germline lookup yields CDR1 SGHVS and CDR2 FNYEAQ. Trimming cost V 4 bases and J 0 bases, with 16 bases left between them. The sequenced sample consisted of peripheral blood. This clonotype originated in a man aged 35 to 55 with active COVID-19. The V and J genes are TRBV7-6 and TRBJ1-3, with D perhaps matching TRBD1 (6 bases). CDR3 loop: CASSWRGDISSGNTIYF. Written as DNA, the CDR3 is TGTGCCAGCAGCTGGCGGGGGGACATTAGCTCTGGAAACACCATATATTTT.